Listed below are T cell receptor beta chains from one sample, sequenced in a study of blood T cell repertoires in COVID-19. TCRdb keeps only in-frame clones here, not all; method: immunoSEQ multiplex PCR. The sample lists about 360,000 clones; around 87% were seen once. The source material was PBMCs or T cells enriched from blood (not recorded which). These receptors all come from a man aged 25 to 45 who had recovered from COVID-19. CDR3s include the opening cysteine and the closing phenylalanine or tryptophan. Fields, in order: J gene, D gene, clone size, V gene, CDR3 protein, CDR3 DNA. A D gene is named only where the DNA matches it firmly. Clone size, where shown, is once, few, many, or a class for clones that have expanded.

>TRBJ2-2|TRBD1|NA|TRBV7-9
CASSPPRGQGARELFF
TGTGCCAGCAGCCCCCCCCGGGGACAGGGGGCCAGGGAGCTGTTTTTT
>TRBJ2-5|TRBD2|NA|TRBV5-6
CASSPGTSEMKETQYF
TGTGCCAGCAGCCCCGGGACTAGCGAAATGAAAGAGACCCAGTACTTC
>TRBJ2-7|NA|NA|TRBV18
CASSPPAGSYEQYF
TGTGCCAGCTCACCACCGGCGGGATCCTACGAGCAGTACTTC
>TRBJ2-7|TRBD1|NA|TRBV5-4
CASRSTGNHEQYF
TGTGCCAGCAGATCGACAGGGAACCACGAGCAGTACTTC
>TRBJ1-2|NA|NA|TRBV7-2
CASSTPSRGANYGYTF
TGTGCCAGCAGCACCCCGTCTCGGGGAGCTAACTATGGCTACACCTTC
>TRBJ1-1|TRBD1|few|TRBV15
CATSRGGWDRKMNTEAFF
TGTGCCACCAGCAGAGGGGGGTGGGACAGAAAAATGAACACTGAAGCTTTCTTT
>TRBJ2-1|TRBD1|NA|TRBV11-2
CASSSRGPSEQFF
TGTGCCAGCAGCTCCAGGGGGCCCAGTGAGCAGTTCTTC
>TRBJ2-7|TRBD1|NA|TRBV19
CASSQGASYEQYF
TGTGCCAGTAGCCAGGGGGCTTCATACGAGCAGTACTTC
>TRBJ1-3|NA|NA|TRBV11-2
CASSLEQRWEAYSGNTIYF
TGTGCCAGCAGCTTAGAACAGAGATGGGAGGCCTACTCTGGAAACACCATATATTTT
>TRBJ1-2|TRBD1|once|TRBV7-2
CASSLRTGGDYGYTF
TGTGCCAGCAGCCTCCGGACAGGCGGGGACTATGGCTACACCTTC
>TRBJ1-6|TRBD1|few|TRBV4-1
CASSQSDRANSPLHF
TGCGCCAGCAGCCAATCGGACAGGGCAAATTCACCCCTCCACTTT
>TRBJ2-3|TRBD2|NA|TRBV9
CASSASFGTSATDTQYF
TGTGCCAGCAGCGCGTCTTTCGGGACTAGCGCTACAGATACGCAGTATTTT
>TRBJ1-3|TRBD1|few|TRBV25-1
CASSSTGVGNTIYF
TGTGCCAGCAGTTCGACAGGGGTAGGAAACACCATATATTTT
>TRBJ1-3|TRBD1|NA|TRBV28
CASSQTGTGGSGNTIYF
TGTGCCAGCAGTCAAACCGGGACAGGGGGCTCTGGAAACACCATATATTTT
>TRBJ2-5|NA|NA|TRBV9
CASSPSMEEFQETQYF
TGTGCCAGCAGCCCTTCTATGGAGGAGTTCCAAGAGACCCAGTACTTC
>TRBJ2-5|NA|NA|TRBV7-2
CASSLAARNFKETQYF
TGTGCCAGCAGCTTAGCGGCCAGGAATTTCAAGGAGACCCAGTACTTC
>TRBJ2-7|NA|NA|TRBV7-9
CASSYGSSDEQYF
TGTGCCAGCAGCTACGGTTCCTCGGACGAGCAGTACTTC
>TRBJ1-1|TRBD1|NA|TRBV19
CASMDRGRGLIAFF
TGTGCCAGTATGGACAGGGGGCGCGGGTTGATCGCTTTCTTT
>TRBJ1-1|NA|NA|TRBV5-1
CASSLGGNTEAFF
TGCGCCAGCAGCTTGGGAGGGAACACTGAAGCTTTCTTT
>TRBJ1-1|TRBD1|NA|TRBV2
CASRETGDTEAFF
TGTGCCAGCAGGGAGACAGGGGATACTGAAGCTTTCTTT
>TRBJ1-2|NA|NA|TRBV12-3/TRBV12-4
CASGFTGYGYTF
TGTGCCAGCGGTTTTACAGGGTATGGCTACACCTTC
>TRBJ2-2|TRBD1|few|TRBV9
CASSYGRTGTTGELFF
TGTGCCAGCAGTTATGGCCGGACAGGGACCACCGGGGAGCTGTTTTTT
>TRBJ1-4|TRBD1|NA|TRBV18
CASSWDRPTTNEKLFF
TGTGCCAGCTCCTGGGACAGACCTACAACTAATGAAAAACTGTTTTTT
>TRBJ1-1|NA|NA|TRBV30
CAWSVLRGTEAFF
TGTGCCTGGAGTGTACTAAGGGGCACTGAAGCTTTCTTT
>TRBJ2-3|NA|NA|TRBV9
CASSVSQFTDTQYF
TGTGCCAGCAGCGTGTCACAGTTCACAGATACGCAGTATTTT
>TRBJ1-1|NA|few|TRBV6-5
CASSYSEGLLTEAFF
TGTGCCAGCAGTTACTCGGAGGGTTTGTTAACTGAAGCTTTCTTT
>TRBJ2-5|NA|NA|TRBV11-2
CASSLDPGAETQYF
TGTGCCAGCAGCTTAGATCCAGGGGCAGAGACCCAGTACTTC
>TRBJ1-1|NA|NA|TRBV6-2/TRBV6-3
CASSYGTLLMNTEAFF
TGTGCCAGCAGTTACGGGACTTTACTAATGAACACTGAAGCTTTCTTT
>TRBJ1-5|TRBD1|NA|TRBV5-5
CASSRQGTENQPQHF
TGTGCCAGCAGCAGACAGGGAACTGAGAATCAGCCCCAGCATTTT
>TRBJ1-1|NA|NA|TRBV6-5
CASRNTAGTEAFF
TGTGCCAGCCGTAATACGGCGGGCACTGAAGCTTTCTTT
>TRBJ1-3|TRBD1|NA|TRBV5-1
CASSLRQGSGNTIYF
TGCGCCAGCAGCTTACGACAGGGGTCTGGAAACACCATATATTTT
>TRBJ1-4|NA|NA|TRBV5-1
CASSDGVPNEKLFF
TGCGCCAGCAGCGACGGGGTTCCCAATGAAAAACTGTTTTTT
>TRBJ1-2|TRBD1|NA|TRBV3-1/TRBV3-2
CASSQGRTPDGGTGVGYTF
TGTGCCAGCAGCCAAGGCCGGACGCCCGACGGTGGGACAGGGGTAGGCTACACCTTC
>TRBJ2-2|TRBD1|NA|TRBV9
CASSVSRQGPTGELFF
TGTGCCAGCAGCGTAAGCCGACAGGGCCCCACCGGGGAGCTGTTTTTT
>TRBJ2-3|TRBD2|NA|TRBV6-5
CASKGLAGRDTQYF
TGTGCCAGCAAGGGACTAGCGGGGAGAGATACGCAGTATTTT
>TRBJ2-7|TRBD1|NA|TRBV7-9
CASSLALSRQGAYEQYF
TGTGCCAGCAGCTTAGCTTTATCCCGACAGGGGGCCTACGAGCAGTACTTC
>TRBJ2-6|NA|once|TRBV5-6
CASSPRQISGANVLTF
TGTGCCAGCAGCCCCCGACAGATCTCTGGGGCCAACGTCCTGACTTTC
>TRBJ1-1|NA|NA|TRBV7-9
CASSFDQGQGRPEAFF
TGTGCCAGCAGCTTCGATCAGGGGCAGGGACGTCCTGAAGCTTTCTTT
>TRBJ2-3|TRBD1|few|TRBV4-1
CASSHPTGAGTDTQYF
TGCGCCAGCAGCCATCCGACAGGGGCGGGCACAGATACGCAGTATTTT
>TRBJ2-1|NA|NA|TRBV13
CASSTLRPTARLNEQFF
TGTGCCAGCAGCACCCTGCGACCGACCGCCCGACTCAATGAGCAGTTCTTC